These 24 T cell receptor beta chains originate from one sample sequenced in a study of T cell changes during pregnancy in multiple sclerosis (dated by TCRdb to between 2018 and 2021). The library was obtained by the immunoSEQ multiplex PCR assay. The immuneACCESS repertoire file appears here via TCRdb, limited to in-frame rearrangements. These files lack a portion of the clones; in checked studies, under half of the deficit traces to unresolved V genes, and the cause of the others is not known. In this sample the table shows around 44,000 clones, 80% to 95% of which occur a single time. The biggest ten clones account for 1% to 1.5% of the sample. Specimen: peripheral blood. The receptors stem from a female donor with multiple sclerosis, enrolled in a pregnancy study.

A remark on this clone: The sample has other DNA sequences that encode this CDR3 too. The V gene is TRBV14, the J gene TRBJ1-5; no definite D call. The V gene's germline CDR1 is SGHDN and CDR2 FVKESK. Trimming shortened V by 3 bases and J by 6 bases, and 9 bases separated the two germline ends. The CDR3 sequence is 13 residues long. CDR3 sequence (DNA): TGTGCCAGCAGCCAGGTCATCGGTCAGCCCCAGCATTTT. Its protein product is CASSQVIGQPQHF. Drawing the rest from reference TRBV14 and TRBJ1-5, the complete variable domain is EAGVTQFPSHSVIEKGQTVTLRCDPISGHDNLYWYRRVMGKEIKFLLHFVKESKQDESGMPNNRFLAERTGGTYSTLKVQPAELEDSGVYFCASSQVIGQPQHFGDGTRLSIL.

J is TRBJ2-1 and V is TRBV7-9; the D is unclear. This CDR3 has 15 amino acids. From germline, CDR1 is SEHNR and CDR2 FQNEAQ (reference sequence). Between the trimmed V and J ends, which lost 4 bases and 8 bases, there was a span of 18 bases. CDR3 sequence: CASSSLGPSLDEQFF. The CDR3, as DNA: TGTGCCAGCAGCTCCCTGGGCCCTAGTCTTGATGAGCAGTTCTTC.

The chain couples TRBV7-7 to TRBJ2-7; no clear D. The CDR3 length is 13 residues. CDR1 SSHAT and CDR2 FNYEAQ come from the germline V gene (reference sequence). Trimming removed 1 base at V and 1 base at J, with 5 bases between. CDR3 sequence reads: CASSLGPSYEQYF. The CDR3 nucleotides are TGTGCCAGCAGCTTAGGGCCTTCCTACGAGCAGTACTTC.

CDR3 sequence (DNA): TGTGCCAGTAGTATAGAATCCGGGCAGCTAGCCAAAAACATTCAGTACTTC. It specifies CASSIESGQLAKNIQYF. The gene calls are TRBV19 and TRBJ2-4; no reliable D call. Germline CDR1 and CDR2: LNHDA and SQIVND (reference sequence). The V gene lost 0 bases and the J gene lost 0 bases, with 12 bases spanning the gap. CDR3 length equals 17 residues. Full variable domain (remainder filled in from reference TRBV19 and TRBJ2-4): DGGITQSPKYLFRKEGQNVTLSCEQNLNHDAMYWYRQDPGQGLRLIYYSQIVNDFQKGDIAEGYSVSREKKESFPLTVTSAQKNPTAFYLCASSIESGQLAKNIQYFGAGTRLSVL.

The DNA of the CDR3 is TGTGCCAGCAGCTTATGGGGGGAGGGCCCACACGAGCAGTACTTC. Protein sequence: CASSLWGEGPHEQYF. J is TRBJ2-7 and V is TRBV7-3; 7 bases agree with TRBD2. The length of the CDR3 is 15 residues. Germline V gene sequence: CDR1 SGHTA, CDR2 FQGTGA. The V segment lost 2 bases and the J segment 5 bases; nucleotides outside the gene matches: 9.

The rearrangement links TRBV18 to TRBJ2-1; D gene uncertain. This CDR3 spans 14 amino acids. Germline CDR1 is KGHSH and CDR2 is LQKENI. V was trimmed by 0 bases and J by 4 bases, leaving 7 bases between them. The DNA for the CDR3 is TGTGCCAGCTCACCACCGACGGGTTACAATGAGCAGTTCTTC. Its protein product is CASSPPTGYNEQFF.

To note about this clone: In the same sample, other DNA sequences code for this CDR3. CDR3 sequence reads: CASSLGEGAGQPQHF. Written as DNA, the CDR3 is TGCGCCAGCAGCTTGGGGGAGGGGGCTGGGCAGCCCCAGCATTTT. The chain is built from TRBV5-1 and TRBJ1-5; 7 nucleotides align to TRBD1. Germline CDR1 and CDR2: SGHRS and YFSETQ. The CDR3 has 15 amino acids. Trimming took 0 bases from V and 7 from J; bases not matched to a gene: 7.

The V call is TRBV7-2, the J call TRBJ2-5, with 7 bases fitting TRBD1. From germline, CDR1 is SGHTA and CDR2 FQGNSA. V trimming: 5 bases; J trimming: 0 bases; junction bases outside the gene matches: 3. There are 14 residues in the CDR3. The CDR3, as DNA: TGTGCCAGCAGCCCCAGGGGGAACCAAGAGACCCAGTACTTC. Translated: CASSPRGNQETQYF.

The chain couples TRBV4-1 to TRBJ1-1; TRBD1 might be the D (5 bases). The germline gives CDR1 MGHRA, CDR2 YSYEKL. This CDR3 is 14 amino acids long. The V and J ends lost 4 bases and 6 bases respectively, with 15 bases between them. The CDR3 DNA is TGCGCCAGCAGCCCGCGGGACGGGTGGGCTGAAGCTTTCTTT. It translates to CASSPRDGWAEAFF.

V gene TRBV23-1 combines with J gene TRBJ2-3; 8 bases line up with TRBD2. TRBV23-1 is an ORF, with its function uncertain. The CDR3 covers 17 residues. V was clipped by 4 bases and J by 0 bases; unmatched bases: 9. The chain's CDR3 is CASSRLCGRYSTDTQYF. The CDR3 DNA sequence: TGCGCCAGCAGTCGCCTATGCGGGAGGTACAGCACAGATACGCAGTATTTT.

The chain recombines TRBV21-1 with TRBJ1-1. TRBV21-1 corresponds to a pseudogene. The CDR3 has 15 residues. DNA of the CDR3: TGTGCCAGCAGCTCTAATAGGGGAGGGGGCACTGAAGCTTTCTTT. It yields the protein CASSSNRGGGTEAFF.

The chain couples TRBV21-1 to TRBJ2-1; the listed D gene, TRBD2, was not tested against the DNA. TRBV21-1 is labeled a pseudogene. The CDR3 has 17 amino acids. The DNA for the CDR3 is TGTGCCAGCGGAGGGACTAGCGGGGAGAGCTCCTACAATGAGCAGTTCTTC. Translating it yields CASGGTSGESSYNEQFF.

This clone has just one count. Here the CDR3 DNA reads TGTGCCAGCATCGGACTAGCGGGAGGGCAGAATGAGCAGTTCTTC. It codes for CASIGLAGGQNEQFF. V and J are TRBV6-1 and TRBJ2-1; TRBD2 matches 15 bases. Germline loops: CDR1 MNHNS, CDR2 SASEGT. With 7 bases clipped from V and 7 bases from J, the junction kept 5 bases outside the gene matches. The CDR3 is 15 amino acids.

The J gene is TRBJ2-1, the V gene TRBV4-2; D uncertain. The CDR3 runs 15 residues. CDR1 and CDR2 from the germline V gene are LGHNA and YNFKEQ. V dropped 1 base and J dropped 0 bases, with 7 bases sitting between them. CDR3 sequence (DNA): TGTGCCAGCAGCCAAGCTCTAAGCTCCTACAATGAGCAGTTCTTC. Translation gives CASSQALSSYNEQFF.

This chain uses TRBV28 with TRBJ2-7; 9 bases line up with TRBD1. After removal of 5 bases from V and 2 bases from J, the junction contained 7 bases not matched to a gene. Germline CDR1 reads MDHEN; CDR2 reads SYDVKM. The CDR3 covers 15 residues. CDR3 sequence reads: CASSLPGQGTYEQYF. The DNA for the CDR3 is TGTGCCAGCAGTCTCCCGGGACAGGGAACCTACGAGCAGTACTTC.

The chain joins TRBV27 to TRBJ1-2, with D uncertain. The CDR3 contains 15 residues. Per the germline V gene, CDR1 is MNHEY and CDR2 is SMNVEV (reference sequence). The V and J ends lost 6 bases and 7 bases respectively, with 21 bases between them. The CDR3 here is CASSLGLVPRGGYTF. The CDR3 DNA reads TGTGCCAGCAGCCTAGGGTTGGTCCCCCGGGGTGGCTACACCTTC.

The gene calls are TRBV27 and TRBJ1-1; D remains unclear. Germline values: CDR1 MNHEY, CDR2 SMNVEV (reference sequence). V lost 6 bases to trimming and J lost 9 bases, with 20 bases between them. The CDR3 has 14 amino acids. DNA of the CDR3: TGTGCCAGCAGCAGCCTCCCGGTGGGTACTAAAGCTTTCTTT. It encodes CASSSLPVGTKAFF.

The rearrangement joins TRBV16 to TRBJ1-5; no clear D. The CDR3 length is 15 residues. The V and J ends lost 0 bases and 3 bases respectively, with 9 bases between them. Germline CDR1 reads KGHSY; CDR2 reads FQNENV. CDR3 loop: CASSQSPRDNQPQHF. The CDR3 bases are TGTGCCAGCAGCCAATCCCCGCGGGACAATCAGCCCCAGCATTTT.

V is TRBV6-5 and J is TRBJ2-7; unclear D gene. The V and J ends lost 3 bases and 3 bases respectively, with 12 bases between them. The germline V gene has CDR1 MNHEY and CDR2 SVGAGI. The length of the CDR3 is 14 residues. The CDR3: CASSYNGQDYEQYF. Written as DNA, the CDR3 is TGTGCCAGCAGTTATAACGGGCAAGACTACGAGCAGTACTTC.

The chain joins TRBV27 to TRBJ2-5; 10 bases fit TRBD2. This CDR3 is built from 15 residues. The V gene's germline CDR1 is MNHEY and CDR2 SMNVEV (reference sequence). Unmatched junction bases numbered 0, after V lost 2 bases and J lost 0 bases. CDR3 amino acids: CASSLTSGNQETQYF. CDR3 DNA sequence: TGTGCCAGCAGTTTAACTAGCGGGAACCAAGAGACCCAGTACTTC.

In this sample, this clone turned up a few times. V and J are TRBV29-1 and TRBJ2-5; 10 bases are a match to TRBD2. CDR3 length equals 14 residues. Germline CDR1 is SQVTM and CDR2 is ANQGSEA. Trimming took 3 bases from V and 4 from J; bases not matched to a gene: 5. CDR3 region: CSVDRSGRVETQYF. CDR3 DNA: TGCAGCGTTGACCGGAGCGGGAGGGTAGAGACCCAGTACTTC.

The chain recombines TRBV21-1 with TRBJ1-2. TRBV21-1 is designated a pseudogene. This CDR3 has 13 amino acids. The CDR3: CASSKARPYGYTF. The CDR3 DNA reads TGTGCCAGCAGCAAGGCGAGACCCTATGGCTACACCTTC.

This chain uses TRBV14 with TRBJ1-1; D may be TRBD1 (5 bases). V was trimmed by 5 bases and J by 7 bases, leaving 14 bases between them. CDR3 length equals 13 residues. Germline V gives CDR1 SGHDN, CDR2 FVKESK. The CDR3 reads CASSSVGPLEAFF. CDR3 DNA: TGTGCCAGCAGCTCCGTGGGACCCCTTGAAGCTTTCTTT. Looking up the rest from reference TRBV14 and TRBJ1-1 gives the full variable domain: EAGVTQFPSHSVIEKGQTVTLRCDPISGHDNLYWYRRVMGKEIKFLLHFVKESKQDESGMPNNRFLAERTGGTYSTLKVQPAELEDSGVYFCASSSVGPLEAFFGQGTRLTVV.

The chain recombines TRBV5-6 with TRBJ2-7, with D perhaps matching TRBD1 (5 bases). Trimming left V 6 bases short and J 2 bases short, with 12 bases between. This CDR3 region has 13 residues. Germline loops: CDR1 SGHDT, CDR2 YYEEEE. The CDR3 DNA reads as TGTGCCAGCATGCGCAGGGCCGCCTACGAGCAGTACTTC. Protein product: CASMRRAAYEQYF.